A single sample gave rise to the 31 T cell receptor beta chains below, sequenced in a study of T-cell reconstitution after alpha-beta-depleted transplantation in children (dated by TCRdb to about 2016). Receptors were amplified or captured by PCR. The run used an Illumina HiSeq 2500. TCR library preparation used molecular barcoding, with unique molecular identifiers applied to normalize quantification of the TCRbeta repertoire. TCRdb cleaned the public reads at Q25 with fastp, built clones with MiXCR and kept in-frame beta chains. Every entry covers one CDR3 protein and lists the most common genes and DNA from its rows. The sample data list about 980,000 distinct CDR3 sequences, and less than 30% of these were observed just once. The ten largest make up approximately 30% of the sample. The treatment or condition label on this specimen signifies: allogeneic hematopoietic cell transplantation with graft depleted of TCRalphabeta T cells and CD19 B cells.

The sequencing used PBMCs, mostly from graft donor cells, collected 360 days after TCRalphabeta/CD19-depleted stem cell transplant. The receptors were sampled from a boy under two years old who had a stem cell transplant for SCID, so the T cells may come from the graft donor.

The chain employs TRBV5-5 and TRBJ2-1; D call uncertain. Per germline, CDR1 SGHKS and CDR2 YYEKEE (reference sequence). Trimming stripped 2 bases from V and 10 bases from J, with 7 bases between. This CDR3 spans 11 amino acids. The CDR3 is CASSFNPEQFF. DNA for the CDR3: TGTGCCAGCAGCTTTAACCCGGAGCAGTTCTTC.

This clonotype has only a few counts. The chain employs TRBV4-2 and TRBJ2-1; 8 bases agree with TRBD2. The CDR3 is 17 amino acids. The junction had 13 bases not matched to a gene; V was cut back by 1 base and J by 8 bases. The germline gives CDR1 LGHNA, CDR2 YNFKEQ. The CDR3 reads CASSQGGGGGRVDEQFF. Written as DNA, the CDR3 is TGTGCCAGCAGCCAAGGTGGCGGCGGGGGGCGGGTGGATGAGCAGTTCTTC.

The CDR3 loop is CAASRGGQGETQYF. Written as DNA, the CDR3 is TGTGCCGCATCCCGGGGAGGCCAAGGAGAGACCCAGTACTTC. J is TRBJ2-5 and V is TRBV10-3; tentative D call: TRBD2 (6 bases). From germline, CDR1 is ENHRY and CDR2 SYGVKD. V gave up 11 bases and J gave up 4 bases, with 20 bases separating them. CDR3 length: 14 residues.

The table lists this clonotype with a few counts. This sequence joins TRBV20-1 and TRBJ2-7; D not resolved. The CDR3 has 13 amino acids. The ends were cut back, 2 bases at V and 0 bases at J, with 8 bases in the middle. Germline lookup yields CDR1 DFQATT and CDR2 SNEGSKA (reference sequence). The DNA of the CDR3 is TGCAGTGCTAGACGCCCCTTCTCCTACGAGCAGTACTTC. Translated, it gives CSARRPFSYEQYF.

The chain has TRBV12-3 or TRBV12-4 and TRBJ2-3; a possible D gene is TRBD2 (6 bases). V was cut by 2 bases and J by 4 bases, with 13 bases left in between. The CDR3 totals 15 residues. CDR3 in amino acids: CASSLNGRGADTQYF. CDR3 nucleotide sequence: TGTGCCAGCAGTTTAAATGGACGCGGGGCAGATACGCAGTATTTT.

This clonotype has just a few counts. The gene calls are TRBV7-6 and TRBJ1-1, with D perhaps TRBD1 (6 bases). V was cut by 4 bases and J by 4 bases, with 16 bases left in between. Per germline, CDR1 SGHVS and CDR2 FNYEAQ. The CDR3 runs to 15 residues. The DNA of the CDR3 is TGTGCCAGCAGCTGCCCTCTTAGGGGGGTCACTGAAGCTTTCTTT. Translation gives CASSCPLRGVTEAFF.

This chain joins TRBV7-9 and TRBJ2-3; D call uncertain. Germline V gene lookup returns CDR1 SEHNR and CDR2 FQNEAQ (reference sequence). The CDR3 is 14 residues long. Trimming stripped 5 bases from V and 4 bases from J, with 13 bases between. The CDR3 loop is CASSPGGSSDTQYF. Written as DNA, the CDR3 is TGTGCCAGCAGCCCGGGTGGCAGCTCAGATACGCAGTATTTT.

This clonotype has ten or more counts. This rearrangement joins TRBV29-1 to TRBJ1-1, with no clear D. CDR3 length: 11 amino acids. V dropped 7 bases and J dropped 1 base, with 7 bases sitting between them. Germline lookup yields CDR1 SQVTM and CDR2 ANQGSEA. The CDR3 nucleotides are TGCAGCGGGAGACAGAACACTGAAGCTTTCTTT. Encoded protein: CSGRQNTEAFF.

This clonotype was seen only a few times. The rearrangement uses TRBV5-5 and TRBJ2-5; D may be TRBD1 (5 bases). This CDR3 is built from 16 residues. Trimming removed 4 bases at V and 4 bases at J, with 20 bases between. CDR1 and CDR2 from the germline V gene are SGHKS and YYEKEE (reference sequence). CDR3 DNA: TGTGCCAGCAGCCGTACTCTGGGCAGGGCGCGAGAGACCCAGTACTTC. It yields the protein CASSRTLGRARETQYF.

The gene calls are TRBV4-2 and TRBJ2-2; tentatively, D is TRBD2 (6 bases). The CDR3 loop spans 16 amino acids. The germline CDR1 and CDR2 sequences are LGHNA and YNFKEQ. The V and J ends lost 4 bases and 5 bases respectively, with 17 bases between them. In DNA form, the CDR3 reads TGTGCCAGCAGCCCCTTCGGAGGGTACGGGACCGGGGAGCTGTTTTTT. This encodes CASSPFGGYGTGELFF.

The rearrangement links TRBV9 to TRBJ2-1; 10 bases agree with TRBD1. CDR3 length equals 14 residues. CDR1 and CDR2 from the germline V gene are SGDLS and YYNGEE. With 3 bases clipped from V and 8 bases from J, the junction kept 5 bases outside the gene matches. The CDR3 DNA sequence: TGTGCCAGCAGCGGACAGGGGGCTATTGATGAGCAGTTCTTC. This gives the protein CASSGQGAIDEQFF.

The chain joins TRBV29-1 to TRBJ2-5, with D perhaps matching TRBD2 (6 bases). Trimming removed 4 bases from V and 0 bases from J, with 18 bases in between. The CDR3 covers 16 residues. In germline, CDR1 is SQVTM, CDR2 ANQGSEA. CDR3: CSVAGGLISYQETQYF. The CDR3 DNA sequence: TGCAGCGTTGCCGGGGGACTTATCTCGTACCAAGAGACCCAGTACTTC.

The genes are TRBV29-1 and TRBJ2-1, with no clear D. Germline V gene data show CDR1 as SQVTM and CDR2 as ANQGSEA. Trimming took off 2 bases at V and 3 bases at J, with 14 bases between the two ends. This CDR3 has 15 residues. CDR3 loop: CSVELAVFLYNEQFF. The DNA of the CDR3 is TGCAGCGTTGAACTGGCCGTTTTCCTCTACAATGAGCAGTTCTTC.

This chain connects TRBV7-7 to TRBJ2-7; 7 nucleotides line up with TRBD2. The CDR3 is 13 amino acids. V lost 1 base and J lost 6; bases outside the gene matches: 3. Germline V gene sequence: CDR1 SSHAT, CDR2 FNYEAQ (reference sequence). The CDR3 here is CASSLGEGSEQYF. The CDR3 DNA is TGTGCCAGCAGCTTAGGGGAGGGAAGCGAGCAGTACTTC.

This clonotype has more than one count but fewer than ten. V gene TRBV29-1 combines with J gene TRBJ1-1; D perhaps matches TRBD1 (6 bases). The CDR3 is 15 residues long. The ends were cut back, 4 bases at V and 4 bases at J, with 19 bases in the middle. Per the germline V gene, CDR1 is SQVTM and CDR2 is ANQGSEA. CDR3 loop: CSVGGGAVGSTEAFF. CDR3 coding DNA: TGCAGCGTTGGAGGGGGTGCAGTGGGATCCACTGAAGCTTTCTTT.

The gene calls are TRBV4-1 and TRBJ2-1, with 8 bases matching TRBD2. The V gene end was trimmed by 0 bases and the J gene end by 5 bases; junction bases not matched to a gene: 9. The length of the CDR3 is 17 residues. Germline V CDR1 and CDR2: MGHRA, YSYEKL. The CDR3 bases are TGCGCCAGCAGCCAAGATGTTGCGCGGGGGGCCCACAATGAGCAGTTCTTC. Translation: CASSQDVARGAHNEQFF.

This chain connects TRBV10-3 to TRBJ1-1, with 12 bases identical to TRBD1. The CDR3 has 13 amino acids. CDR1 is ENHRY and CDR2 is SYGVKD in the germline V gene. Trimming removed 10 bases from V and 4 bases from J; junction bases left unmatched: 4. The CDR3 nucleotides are TGTGCCACGAGGGACAGGGGGCCCACTGAAGCTTTCTTT. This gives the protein CATRDRGPTEAFF.

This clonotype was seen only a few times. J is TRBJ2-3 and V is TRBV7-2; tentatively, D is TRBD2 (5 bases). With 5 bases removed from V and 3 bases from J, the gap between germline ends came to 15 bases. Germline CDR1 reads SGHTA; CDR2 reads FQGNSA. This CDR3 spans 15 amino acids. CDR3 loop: CASSQQKLVTDTQYF. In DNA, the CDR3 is TGTGCCAGCAGCCAGCAAAAACTAGTAACAGATACGCAGTATTTT.

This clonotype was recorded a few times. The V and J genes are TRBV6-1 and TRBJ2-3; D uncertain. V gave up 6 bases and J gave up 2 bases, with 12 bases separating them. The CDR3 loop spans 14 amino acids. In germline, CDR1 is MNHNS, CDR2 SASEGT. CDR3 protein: CASSSDPNTDTQYF. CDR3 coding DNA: TGTGCCAGCAGCTCGGACCCAAACACAGATACGCAGTATTTT.

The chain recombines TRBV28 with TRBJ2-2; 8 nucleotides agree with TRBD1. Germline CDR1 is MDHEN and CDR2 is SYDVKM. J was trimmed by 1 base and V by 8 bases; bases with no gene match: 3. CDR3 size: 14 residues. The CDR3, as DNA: TGTGCCAGCCCCGGGACAGGGAACACCGGGGAGCTGTTTTTT. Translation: CASPGTGNTGELFF.

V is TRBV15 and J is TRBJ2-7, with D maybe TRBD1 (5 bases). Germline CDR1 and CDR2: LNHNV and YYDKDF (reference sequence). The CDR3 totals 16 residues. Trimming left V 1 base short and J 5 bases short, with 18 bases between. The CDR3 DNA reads TGTGCCACCAGCAGAGGCAGGGATGGCGGTTTCCACGAGCAGTACTTC. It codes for CATSRGRDGGFHEQYF.

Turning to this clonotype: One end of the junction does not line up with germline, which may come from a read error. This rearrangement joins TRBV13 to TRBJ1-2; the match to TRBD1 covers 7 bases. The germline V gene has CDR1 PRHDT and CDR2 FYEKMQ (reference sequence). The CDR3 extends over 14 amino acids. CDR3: CASSIGQALYGYTF. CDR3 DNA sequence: TGTGCCAGCAGCATAGGACAGGCACTCTATGGCTACACCTTC. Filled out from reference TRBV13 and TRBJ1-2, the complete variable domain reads AAGVIQSPRHLIKEKRETATLKCYPIPRHDTVYWYQQGPGQDPQFLISFYEKMQSDKGSIPDRFSAQQFSDYHSELNMSSLELGDSALYFCASSIGQALYGYTFGSGTRLTVV.

CDR3 in amino acids: CASSQPGQDGYTF. In DNA form, the CDR3 reads TGTGCCAGCAGCCAACCCGGACAGGACGGCTACACCTTC. This chain joins TRBV4-2 and TRBJ1-2; 7 positions match TRBD1. Germline V gene sequence: CDR1 LGHNA, CDR2 YNFKEQ. The CDR3 loop spans 13 amino acids. Germline trimming cut 2 bases from V and 8 bases from J; bases unmatched to any gene: 5.

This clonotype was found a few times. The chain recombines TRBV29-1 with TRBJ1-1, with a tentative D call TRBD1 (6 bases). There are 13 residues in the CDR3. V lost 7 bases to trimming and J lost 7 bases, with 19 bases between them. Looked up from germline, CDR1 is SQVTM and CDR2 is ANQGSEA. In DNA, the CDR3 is TGCAGCGCGGTTGGGGGGGCGGCCGGTGAAGCTTTCTTT. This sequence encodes CSAVGGAAGEAFF.

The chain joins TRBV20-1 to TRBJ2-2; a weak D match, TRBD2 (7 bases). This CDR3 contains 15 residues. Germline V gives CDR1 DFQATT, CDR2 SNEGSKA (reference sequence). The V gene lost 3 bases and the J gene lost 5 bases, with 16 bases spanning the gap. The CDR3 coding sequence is TGCAGTGCTAGGGGGGGGCTAGCAGGGACCGGGGAGCTGTTTTTT. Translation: CSARGGLAGTGELFF.

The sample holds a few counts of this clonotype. The CDR3, as DNA: TGTGCCAGCAGGAAACTAGGTGAAGAGACCCAGTACTTC. It encodes CASRKLGEETQYF. The chain has TRBV11-1 and TRBJ2-5; tentative D call: TRBD2 (5 bases). Trimming removed 6 bases from V and 3 bases from J, with 11 bases in between. Germline V gene lookup returns CDR1 SGHAT and CDR2 FQDESV (reference sequence). The CDR3 spans 13 residues.

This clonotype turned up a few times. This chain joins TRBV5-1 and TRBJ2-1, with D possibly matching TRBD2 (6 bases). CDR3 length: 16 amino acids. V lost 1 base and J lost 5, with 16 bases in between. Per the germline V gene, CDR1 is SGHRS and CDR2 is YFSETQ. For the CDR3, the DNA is TGCGCCAGCAGCTTGTCCGGGGGTATTTGGGACAATGAGCAGTTCTTC. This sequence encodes CASSLSGGIWDNEQFF. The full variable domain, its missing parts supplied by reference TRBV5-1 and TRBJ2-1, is KAGVTQTPRYLIKTRGQQVTLSCSPISGHRSVSWYQQTPGQGLQFLFEYFSETQRNKGNFPGRFSGRQFSNSRSEMNVSTLELGDSALYLCASSLSGGIWDNEQFFGPGTRLTVL.

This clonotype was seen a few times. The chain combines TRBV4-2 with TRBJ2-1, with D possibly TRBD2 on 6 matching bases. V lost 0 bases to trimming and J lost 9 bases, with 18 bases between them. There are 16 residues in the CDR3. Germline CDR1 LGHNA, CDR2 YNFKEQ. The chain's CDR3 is CASSQDVGPAGGEQFF. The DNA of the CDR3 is TGTGCCAGCAGCCAAGATGTGGGCCCAGCCGGGGGTGAGCAGTTCTTC.

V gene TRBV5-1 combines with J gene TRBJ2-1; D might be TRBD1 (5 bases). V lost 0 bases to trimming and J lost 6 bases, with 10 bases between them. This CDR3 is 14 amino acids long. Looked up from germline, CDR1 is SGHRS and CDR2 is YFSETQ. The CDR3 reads CASSLEWGGNEQFF. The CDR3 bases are TGCGCCAGCAGCTTGGAGTGGGGCGGCAATGAGCAGTTCTTC.

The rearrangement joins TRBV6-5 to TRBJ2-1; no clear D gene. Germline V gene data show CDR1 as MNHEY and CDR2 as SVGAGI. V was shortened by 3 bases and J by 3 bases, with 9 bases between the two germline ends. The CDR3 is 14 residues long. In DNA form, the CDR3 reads TGTGCCAGCAGTTATAACGGTGTCTACAATGAGCAGTTCTTC. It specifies CASSYNGVYNEQFF.

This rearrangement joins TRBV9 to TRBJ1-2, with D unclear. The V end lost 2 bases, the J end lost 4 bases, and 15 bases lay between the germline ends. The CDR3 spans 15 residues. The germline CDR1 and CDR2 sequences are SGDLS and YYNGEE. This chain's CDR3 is CASSVREGPPYGYTF. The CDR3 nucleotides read TGTGCCAGCAGCGTGAGGGAGGGCCCTCCCTATGGCTACACCTTC.